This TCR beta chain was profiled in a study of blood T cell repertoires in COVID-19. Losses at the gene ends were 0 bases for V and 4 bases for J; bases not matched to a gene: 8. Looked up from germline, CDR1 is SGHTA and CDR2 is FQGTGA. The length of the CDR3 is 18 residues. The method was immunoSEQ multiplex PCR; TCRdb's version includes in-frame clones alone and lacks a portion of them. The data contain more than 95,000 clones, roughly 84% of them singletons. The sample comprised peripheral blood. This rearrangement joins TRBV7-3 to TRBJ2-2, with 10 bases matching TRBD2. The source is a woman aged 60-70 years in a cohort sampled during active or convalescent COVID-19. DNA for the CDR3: TGTGCCAGCAGCTTAACTAGGGATTGGACTAGCGGCACCGGGGAGCTGTTTTTT. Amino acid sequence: CASSLTRDWTSGTGELFF.